The 10 T cell receptor beta chains listed next were all sequenced from one sample in a study of T cell responses to AZD1222 COVID-19 vaccine. The repertoire was sequenced with immunoSEQ multiplex PCR; TCRdb's copy has only in-frame clones and lacks some. The sample has around 66,000 clones; roughly 87% are singletons. The material was peripheral blood, obtained on day 0 of AZD1222 vaccination. These receptors were obtained from an adult in good health.

The count of this clone is one. This chain links TRBV5-1 with TRBJ1-4, with D unresolved. The V end was cut by 2 bases, the J end by 0 bases, with 11 bases between. In germline, CDR1 is SGHRS, CDR2 YFSETQ. The CDR3 has 16 residues. The CDR3 sequence: CASSLTGGSTNEKLFF. In DNA, the CDR3 is TGCGCCAGCAGCTTAACGGGCGGTTCAACTAATGAAAAACTGTTTTTT.

The chain is built from TRBV11-3 and TRBJ1-3; the D gene is possibly TRBD1 (5 bases). Germline CDR1 and CDR2: SGHNT and YENEEA. Between the trimmed V and J ends, which lost 5 bases and 6 bases, there was a span of 14 bases. CDR3 length equals 14 residues. The CDR3 loop reads CASSPRQLQNTIYF. Written as DNA, the CDR3 is TGTGCCAGCAGCCCACGACAGCTACAAAACACCATATATTTT.

The rearrangement uses TRBV15 and TRBJ2-3; 11 bases agree with TRBD2. The CDR3 is made up of 17 amino acids. From germline, CDR1 is LNHNV and CDR2 YYDKDF (reference sequence). J lost 3 bases, V lost 2 bases, and 7 bases had no gene match. CDR3 nucleotide sequence: TGTGCCACCAGCAGATTTTTAGCGGGAGGGGAGACAGATACGCAGTATTTT. Protein sequence: CATSRFLAGGETDTQYF. The entire variable domain, with the rest obtained from reference TRBV15 and TRBJ2-3, is as follows: DAMVIQNPRYQVTQFGKPVTLSCSQTLNHNVMYWYQQKSSQAPKLLFHYYDKDFNNEADTPDNFQSRRPNTSFCFLDIRSPGLGDTAMYLCATSRFLAGGETDTQYFGPGTRLTVL.

This clone was seen a handful of times. CDR3: CASSFIQGAFTYGYTF. The CDR3 DNA follows: TGTGCCAGCAGCTTCATACAGGGGGCCTTTACCTATGGCTACACCTTC. This chain links TRBV7-2 with TRBJ1-2; 9 bases agree with TRBD1. CDR1 and CDR2 from the germline V gene are SGHTA and FQGNSA. The CDR3 sequence is 16 residues long. V shed 3 bases, J shed 4 bases, and the junction held 9 bases outside the gene matches. The full variable domain, with the rest looked up from reference TRBV7-2 and TRBJ1-2, is GAGVSQSPSNKVTEKGKDVELRCDPISGHTALYWYRQSLGQGLEFLIYFQGNSAPDKSGLPSDRFSAERTGGSVSTLTIQRTQQEDSAVYLCASSFIQGAFTYGYTFGSGTRLTVV.

The J gene is TRBJ1-5, the V gene TRBV4-3, with TRBD1 matching over 7 bases. The germline V gene has CDR1 LGHNA and CDR2 YSLEER. Germline trimming cut 4 bases from V and 3 bases from J; bases unmatched to any gene: 3. The CDR3 spans 14 residues. CDR3 sequence: CASSPDRANQPQHF. DNA of the CDR3: TGCGCCAGCAGCCCCGACAGGGCCAATCAGCCCCAGCATTTT.

This clone came up many times. The rearrangement joins TRBV5-1 to TRBJ2-7; D is perhaps TRBD1 (5 bases). Germline V gene data show CDR1 as SGHRS and CDR2 as YFSETQ. Between the trimmed V and J ends, which lost 2 bases and 6 bases, there was a span of 15 bases. The CDR3 totals 14 residues. The CDR3 loop is CASSFDSFGSEQYF. CDR3 coding DNA: TGCGCCAGCAGCTTTGACAGCTTCGGTTCCGAGCAGTACTTC.

The V gene is TRBV5-8, the J gene TRBJ1-5; tentatively, D is TRBD1 (5 bases). CDR1 SGHTS and CDR2 YDEGEE come from the germline V gene. The ends were cut back, 5 bases at V and 2 bases at J, with 14 bases in the middle. The CDR3 loop spans 15 amino acids. For the CDR3, the DNA is TGTGCCAGCAGACTCGCAGGGTTTGGCAATCAGCCCCAGCATTTT. Amino acids: CASRLAGFGNQPQHF.

This chain links TRBV5-1 with TRBJ2-7, with 11 bases fitting TRBD1. The length of the CDR3 is 14 residues. The germline V gene encodes CDR1 SGHRS and CDR2 YFSETQ. Trimming removed 4 bases from V and 2 bases from J; junction bases left unmatched: 2. The CDR3 sequence: CASSLGQGAYEQYF. The CDR3 bases are TGCGCCAGCAGCCTGGGACAGGGGGCCTACGAGCAGTACTTC.

V usage is TRBV28 and J usage is TRBJ2-7; TRBD1 or TRBD2 may be the D gene (5 bases each). Deletions cut 3 bases from V and 7 bases from J, with 22 bases between. Germline assignment: CDR1 MDHEN and CDR2 SYDVKM. The CDR3 runs to 16 residues. CDR3 DNA sequence: TGTGCCAGCAGTTTGGGAGTCTGGGGGTCCTCGCCAGAGCAGTACTTC. Its protein is CASSLGVWGSSPEQYF.

The DNA for the CDR3 is TGTGCCAGCAGCCTATATGAGGACTATGGCTACACCTTC. It is translated as CASSLYEDYGYTF. This chain links TRBV5-5 with TRBJ1-2; D uncertain. The CDR3 is 13 amino acids. The V end was cut by 4 bases, the J end by 3 bases, with 10 bases between. Per germline, CDR1 SGHKS and CDR2 YYEKEE (reference sequence). The whole variable domain, remainder taken from reference TRBV5-5 and TRBJ1-2, is DAGVTQSPTHLIKTRGQQVTLRCSPISGHKSVSWYQQVLGQGPQFIFQYYEKEERGRGNFPDRFSARQFPNYSSELNVNALLLGDSALYLCASSLYEDYGYTFGSGTRLTVV.